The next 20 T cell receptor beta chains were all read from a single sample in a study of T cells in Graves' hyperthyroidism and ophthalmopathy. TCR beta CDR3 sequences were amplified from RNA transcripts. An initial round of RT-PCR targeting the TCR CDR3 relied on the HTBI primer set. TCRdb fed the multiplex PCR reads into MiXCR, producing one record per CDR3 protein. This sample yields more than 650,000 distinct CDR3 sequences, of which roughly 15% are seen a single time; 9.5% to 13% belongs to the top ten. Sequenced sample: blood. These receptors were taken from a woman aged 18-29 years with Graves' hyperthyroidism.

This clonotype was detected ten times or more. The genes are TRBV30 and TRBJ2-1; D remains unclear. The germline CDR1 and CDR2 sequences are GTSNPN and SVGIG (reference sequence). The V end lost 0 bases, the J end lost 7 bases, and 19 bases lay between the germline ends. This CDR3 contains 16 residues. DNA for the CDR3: TGTGCCTGGAGTGTACAAGGTCCGACGGCGCGGAATGAGCAGTTCTTC. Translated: CAWSVQGPTARNEQFF.

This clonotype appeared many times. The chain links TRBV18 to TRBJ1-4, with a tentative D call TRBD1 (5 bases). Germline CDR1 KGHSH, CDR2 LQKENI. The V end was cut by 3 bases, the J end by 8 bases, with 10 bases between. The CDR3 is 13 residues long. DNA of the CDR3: TGTGCCAGCTCACCTGAACAGGAAGAAAAACTGTTTTTT. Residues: CASSPEQEEKLFF.

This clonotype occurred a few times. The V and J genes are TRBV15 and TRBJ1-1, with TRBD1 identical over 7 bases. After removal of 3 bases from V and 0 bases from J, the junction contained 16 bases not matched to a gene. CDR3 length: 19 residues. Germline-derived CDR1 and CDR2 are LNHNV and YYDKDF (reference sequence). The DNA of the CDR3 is TGTGCCACCAGCAGTGGGGCTTACAGGGGAACGGGAATGAACACTGAAGCTTTCTTT. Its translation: CATSSGAYRGTGMNTEAFF. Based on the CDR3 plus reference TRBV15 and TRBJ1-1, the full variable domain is DAMVIQNPRYQVTQFGKPVTLSCSQTLNHNVMYWYQQKSSQAPKLLFHYYDKDFNNEADTPDNFQSRRPNTSFCFLDIRSPGLGDTAMYLCATSSGAYRGTGMNTEAFFGQGTRLTVV.

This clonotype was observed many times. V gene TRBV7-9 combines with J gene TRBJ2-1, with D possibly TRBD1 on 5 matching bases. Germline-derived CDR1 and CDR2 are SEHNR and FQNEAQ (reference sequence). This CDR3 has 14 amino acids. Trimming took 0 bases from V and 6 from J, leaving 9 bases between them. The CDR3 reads CASSLAATGNEQFF. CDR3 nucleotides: TGTGCCAGCAGCTTAGCTGCCACAGGCAATGAGCAGTTCTTC.

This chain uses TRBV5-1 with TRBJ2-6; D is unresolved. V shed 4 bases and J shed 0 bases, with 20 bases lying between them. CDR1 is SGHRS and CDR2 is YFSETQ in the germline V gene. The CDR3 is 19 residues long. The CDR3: CASSPRSGNLLSGANVLTF. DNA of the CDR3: TGCGCCAGCAGCCCCCGGAGTGGCAACCTCCTCTCTGGGGCCAACGTCCTGACTTTC.

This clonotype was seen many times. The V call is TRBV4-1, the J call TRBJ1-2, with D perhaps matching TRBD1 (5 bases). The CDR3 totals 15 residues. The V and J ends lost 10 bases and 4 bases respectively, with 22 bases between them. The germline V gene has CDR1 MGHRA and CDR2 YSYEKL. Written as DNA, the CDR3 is TGCGCCACCGCGACGTTCACGGGAAGGGGCTATGGCTACACCTTC. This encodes CATATFTGRGYGYTF.

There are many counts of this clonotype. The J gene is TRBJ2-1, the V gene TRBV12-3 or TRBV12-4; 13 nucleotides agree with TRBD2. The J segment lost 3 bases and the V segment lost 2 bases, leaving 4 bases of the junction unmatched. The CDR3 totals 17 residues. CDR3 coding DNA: TGTGCCAGCAGTTTACGACTAGCGGGAGGTCACTACAATGAGCAGTTCTTC. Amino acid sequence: CASSLRLAGGHYNEQFF.

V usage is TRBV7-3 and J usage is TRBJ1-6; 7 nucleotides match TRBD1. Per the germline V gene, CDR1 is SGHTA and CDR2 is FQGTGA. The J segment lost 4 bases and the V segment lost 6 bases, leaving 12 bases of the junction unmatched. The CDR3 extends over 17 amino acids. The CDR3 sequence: CASRSSTGDGYNSPLHF. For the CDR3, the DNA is TGTGCCAGCAGATCATCTACAGGGGATGGATATAATTCACCCCTCCACTTT.

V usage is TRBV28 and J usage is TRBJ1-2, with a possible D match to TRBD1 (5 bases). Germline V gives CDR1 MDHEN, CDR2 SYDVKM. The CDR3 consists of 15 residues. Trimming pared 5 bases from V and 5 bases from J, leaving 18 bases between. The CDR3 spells CASSPREGRRYGYTF. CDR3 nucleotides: TGTGCCAGCAGTCCGCGGGAGGGACGTAGGTATGGCTACACCTTC.

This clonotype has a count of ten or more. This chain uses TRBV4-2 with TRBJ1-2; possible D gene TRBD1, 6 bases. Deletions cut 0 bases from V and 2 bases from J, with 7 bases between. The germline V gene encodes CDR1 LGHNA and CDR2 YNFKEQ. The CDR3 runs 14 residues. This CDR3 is CASSQDRGNYGYTF. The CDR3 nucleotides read TGTGCCAGCAGCCAAGATAGGGGGAACTATGGCTACACCTTC.

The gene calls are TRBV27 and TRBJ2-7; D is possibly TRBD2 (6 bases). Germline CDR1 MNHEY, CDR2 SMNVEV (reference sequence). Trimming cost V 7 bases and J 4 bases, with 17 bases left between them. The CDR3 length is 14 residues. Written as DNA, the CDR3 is TGTGCCAGCACCTCCGTCGGGACTTTATACGAGCAGTACTTC. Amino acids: CASTSVGTLYEQYF.

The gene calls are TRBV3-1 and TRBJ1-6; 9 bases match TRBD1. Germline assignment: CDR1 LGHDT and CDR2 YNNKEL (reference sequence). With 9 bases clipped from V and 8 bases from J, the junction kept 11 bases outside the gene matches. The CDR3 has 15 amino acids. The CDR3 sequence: CASSTGGISDSPLHF. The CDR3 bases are TGTGCCAGTTCGACAGGGGGTATCTCGGATTCACCCCTCCACTTT. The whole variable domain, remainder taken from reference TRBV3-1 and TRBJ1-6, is DTAVSQTPKYLVTQMGNDKSIKCEQNLGHDTMYWYKQDSKKFLKIMFSYNNKELIINETVPNRFSPKSPDKAHLNLHINSLELGDSAVYFCASSTGGISDSPLHFGNGTRLTVT.

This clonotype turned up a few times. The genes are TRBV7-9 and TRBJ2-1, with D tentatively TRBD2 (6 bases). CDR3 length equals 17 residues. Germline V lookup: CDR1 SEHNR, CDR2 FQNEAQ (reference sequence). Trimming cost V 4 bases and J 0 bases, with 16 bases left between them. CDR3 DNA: TGTGCCAGCAGCTCGTGGAGGAGGGTCAGCTCCTACAATGAGCAGTTCTTC. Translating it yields CASSSWRRVSSYNEQFF.

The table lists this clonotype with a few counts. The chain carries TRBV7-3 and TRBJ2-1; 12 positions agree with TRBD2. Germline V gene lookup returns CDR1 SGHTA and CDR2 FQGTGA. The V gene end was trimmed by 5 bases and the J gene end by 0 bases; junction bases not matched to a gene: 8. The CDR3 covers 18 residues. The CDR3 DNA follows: TGTGCCAGCAGCCCGACTAGCGGGAGATTTGACTCCTACAATGAGCAGTTCTTC. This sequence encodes CASSPTSGRFDSYNEQFF.

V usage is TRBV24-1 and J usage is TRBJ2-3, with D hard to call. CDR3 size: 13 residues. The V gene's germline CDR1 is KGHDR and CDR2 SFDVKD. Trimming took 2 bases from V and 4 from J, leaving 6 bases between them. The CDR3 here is CATSDWVPDTQYF. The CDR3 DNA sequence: TGTGCCACCAGTGATTGGGTGCCAGATACGCAGTATTTT.

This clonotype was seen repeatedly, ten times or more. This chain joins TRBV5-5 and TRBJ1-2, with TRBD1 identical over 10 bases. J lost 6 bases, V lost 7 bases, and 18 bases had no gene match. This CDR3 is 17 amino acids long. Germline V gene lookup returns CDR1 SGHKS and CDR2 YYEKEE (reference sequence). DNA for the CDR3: TGTGCCAGCGGCCAGGACAGGGGGGCGAGGGGGAAGGATGGCTACACCTTC. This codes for CASGQDRGARGKDGYTF. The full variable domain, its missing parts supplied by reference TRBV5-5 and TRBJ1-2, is DAGVTQSPTHLIKTRGQQVTLRCSPISGHKSVSWYQQVLGQGPQFIFQYYEKEERGRGNFPDRFSARQFPNYSSELNVNALLLGDSALYLCASGQDRGARGKDGYTFGSGTRLTVV.

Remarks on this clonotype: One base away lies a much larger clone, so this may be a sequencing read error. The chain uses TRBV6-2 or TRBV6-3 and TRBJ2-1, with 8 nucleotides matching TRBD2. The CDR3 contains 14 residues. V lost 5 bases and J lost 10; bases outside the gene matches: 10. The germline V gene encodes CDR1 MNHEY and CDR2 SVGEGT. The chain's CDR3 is CASSATGTRDEQFF. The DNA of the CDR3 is TGTGCCAGCAGTGCCACCGGGACTAGGGACGAGCAGTTCTTC.

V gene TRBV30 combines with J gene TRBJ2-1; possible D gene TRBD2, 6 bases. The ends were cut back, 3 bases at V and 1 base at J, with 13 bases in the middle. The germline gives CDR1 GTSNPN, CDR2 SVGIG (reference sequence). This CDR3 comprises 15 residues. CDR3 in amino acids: CAWRPPAGSYNEQFF. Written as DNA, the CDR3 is TGTGCCTGGAGACCCCCCGCGGGGTCCTACAATGAGCAGTTCTTC.

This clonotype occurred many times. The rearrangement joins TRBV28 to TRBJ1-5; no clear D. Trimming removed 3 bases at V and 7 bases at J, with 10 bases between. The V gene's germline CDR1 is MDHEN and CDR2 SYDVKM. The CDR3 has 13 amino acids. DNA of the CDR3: TGTGCCAGCAGTTTGCCGGGGTGGCAGCCCCAGCATTTT. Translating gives CASSLPGWQPQHF.

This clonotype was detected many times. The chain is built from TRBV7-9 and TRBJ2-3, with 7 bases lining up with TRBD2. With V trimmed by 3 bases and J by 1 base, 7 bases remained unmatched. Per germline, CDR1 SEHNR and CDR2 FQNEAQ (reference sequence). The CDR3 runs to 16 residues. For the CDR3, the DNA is TGTGCCAGCAGCTTTAGTCCCCGGGGGGGCACAGATACGCAGTATTTT. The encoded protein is CASSFSPRGGTDTQYF.